This T cell receptor beta chain is from a study of identical twins. General observations from the study: The conclusions drew on cross-sectional statistical analysis instead of tracking the same donors. Memory repertoires lacked the insertion deficit that abundant cord blood beta clonotypes showed.

TCRdb redid the calling of the 5' RACE reads with MiXCR, one entry per CDR3 protein. The sample lists under 350,000 distinct CDR3 sequences, roughly 10% occurring once. This clonotype appeared many times. The antigen is unknown. All donors comprised healthy Caucasians. From germline, CDR1 is SGDLS and CDR2 YYNGEE. After removal of 3 bases from V and 5 bases from J, the junction contained 9 bases not matched to a gene. The CDR3 runs to 16 residues. These data also featured in a second study, about yellow fever vaccine responses in identical twins.

The sample was CD8+ T cells sorted from blood. The clonotype originates from a woman aged 18-29 years in good health. The chain carries TRBV9 and TRBJ2-4, with 9 positions matching TRBD2. The CDR3 reads CASSAPLGGGENIQYF. As DNA, the CDR3 is TGTGCCAGCAGCGCACCCCTTGGCGGGGGGGAAAACATTCAGTACTTC.